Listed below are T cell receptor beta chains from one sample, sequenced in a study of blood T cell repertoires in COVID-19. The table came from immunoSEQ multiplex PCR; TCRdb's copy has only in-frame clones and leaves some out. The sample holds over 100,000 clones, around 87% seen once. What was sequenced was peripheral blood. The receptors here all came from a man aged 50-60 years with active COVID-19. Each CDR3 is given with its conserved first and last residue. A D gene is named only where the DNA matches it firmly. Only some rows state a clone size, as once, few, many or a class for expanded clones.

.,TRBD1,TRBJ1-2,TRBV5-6,CASRNTGGLYGYTF,TGTGCCAGCAGAAATACAGGGGGCCTCTATGGCTACACCTTC
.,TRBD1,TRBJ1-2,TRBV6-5,CASSSHDRASGYTF,TGTGCCAGCAGTAGCCACGACAGGGCTAGCGGCTACACCTTC
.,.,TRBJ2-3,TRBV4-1,CASSQIPGSGSKLSRYF,TGCGCCAGCAGCCAGATCCCCGGGTCCGGGTCCAAGTTGTCCCGGTATTTT
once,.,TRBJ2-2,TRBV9,CASSVTSAGELFF,TGTGCCAGCAGCGTAACGAGCGCCGGGGAGCTGTTTTTT
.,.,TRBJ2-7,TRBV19,CASSASRVYEQYF,TGTGCCAGTAGTGCCTCCAGGGTGTACGAGCAGTACTTC
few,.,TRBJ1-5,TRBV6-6,CASRQGPGNQPQHF,TGTGCCAGCAGACAGGGACCGGGCAATCAGCCCCAGCATTTT
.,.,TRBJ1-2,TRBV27,CASSLTTRGYTF,TGTGCCAGCAGTTTAACAACCCGCGGCTACACCTTC
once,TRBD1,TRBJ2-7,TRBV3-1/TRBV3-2,CASSQPGQGSQEQYF,TGTGCCAGCAGCCAACCGGGACAGGGGAGTCAGGAGCAGTACTTC
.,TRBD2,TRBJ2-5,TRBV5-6,CASSRRGGREETQYF,TGTGCCAGCAGCCGGCGGGGCGGGAGAGAAGAGACCCAGTACTTC
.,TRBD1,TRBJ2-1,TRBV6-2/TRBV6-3,CASSYTGTGAGEQFF,TGTGCCAGCAGTTATACCGGGACAGGGGCGGGTGAGCAGTTCTTC
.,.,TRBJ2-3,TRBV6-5,CASTPWGPADTQYF,TGTGCCAGCACCCCTTGGGGGCCCGCAGATACGCAGTATTTT
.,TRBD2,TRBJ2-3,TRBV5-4,CASSRVLAGGGDTQYF,TGTGCCAGCAGCCGGGTGCTAGCGGGGGGCGGAGATACGCAGTATTTT
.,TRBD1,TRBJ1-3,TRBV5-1,CASSWGQLGSGNTIYF,TGCGCCAGCAGCTGGGGACAGTTGGGCTCTGGAAACACCATATATTTT
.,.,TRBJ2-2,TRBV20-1,CSASNLAANTGELFF,TGCAGTGCTAGTAATTTAGCGGCGAACACCGGGGAGCTGTTTTTT